The TCR beta chain described here comes from a study of prognosis after radiotherapy for stage I lung cancer. The overall study: Fourteen patients had newly diagnosed primary stage I lung tumors, and about five had oligometastatic NSCLC after surgical resection of the primary tumor.

Concerning this clonotype: A much larger clone sits a single nucleotide away, making a read error possible.

The study amplified the TCR beta CDR3 region from genomic DNA. This amplification was carried out by two rounds of multiplex PCR. Gene-specific primers for each TRBV and TRBJ gene drove first-round PCR. TCRdb re-called the multiplex PCR reads with MiXCR, one entry per CDR3 protein. The sample has approximately 30,000 distinct CDR3 sequences; approximately 31% are singletons. The CDR3 has 13 residues. Germline CDR1 reads MNHEY; CDR2 reads SVGEGT. Blood, around 5.7 milliliters, was collected at each of two time points. The chain carries TRBV6-2 or TRBV6-3 and TRBJ1-1; D remains ambiguous. The sample was PBMCs, taken before or after stereotactic body radiation therapy (not recorded which). The sequence was collected from a donor aged 50 or older with non-small cell lung cancer. CDR3 in amino acids: CATSEWLGGLAFF. The CDR3, as DNA: TGTGCCACCAGTGAATGGTTGGGAGGGTTGGCTTTCTTT.